This T cell receptor (beta chain) was captured by sequencing in a study of follicular helper T cells after annual influenza vaccination. Findings of the study overall: Recurrent ICOS+CD38+ cTfh clonotypes included tetramer and AIM influenza-specific ones. ICOS+CD38+ cTfh clonality change tracked circulating plasmablast frequency change.

Trimming pared 4 bases from V and 5 bases from J, leaving 11 bases between. Germline loops: CDR1 SGDLS, CDR2 YYNGEE. The CDR3 is 13 amino acids. Only in-frame clones appear in the TCRdb table, and some are missing; sequencing was by immunoSEQ multiplex PCR. The sample has about 9,400 clones, roughly four fifths seen once. To note about this clone: Its antigen remains unknown.

Time point meaning: 2015-2016 season, pre-vaccination. Cells are cTfh (non-naive CD4+CXCR5+PD-1+), split by ICOS and CD38 into double-positive or double-negative. The source of this sequence is an adult who received the influenza vaccine. The input for sequencing was CXCR5+ CD38- circulating T follicular helper cells from blood, taken on the day of influenza vaccination. Subset noted: circulating Tfh, non-naive CD4+CXCR5+PD-1+ (ICOS+CD38+ or ICOS-CD38-). This chain connects TRBV9 to TRBJ2-3; possible D gene TRBD2, 6 bases. CDR3 loop: CASSSHGGDTQYF. In nucleotides, the CDR3 is TGTGCCAGCAGCTCCCACGGGGGAGATACGCAGTATTTT.